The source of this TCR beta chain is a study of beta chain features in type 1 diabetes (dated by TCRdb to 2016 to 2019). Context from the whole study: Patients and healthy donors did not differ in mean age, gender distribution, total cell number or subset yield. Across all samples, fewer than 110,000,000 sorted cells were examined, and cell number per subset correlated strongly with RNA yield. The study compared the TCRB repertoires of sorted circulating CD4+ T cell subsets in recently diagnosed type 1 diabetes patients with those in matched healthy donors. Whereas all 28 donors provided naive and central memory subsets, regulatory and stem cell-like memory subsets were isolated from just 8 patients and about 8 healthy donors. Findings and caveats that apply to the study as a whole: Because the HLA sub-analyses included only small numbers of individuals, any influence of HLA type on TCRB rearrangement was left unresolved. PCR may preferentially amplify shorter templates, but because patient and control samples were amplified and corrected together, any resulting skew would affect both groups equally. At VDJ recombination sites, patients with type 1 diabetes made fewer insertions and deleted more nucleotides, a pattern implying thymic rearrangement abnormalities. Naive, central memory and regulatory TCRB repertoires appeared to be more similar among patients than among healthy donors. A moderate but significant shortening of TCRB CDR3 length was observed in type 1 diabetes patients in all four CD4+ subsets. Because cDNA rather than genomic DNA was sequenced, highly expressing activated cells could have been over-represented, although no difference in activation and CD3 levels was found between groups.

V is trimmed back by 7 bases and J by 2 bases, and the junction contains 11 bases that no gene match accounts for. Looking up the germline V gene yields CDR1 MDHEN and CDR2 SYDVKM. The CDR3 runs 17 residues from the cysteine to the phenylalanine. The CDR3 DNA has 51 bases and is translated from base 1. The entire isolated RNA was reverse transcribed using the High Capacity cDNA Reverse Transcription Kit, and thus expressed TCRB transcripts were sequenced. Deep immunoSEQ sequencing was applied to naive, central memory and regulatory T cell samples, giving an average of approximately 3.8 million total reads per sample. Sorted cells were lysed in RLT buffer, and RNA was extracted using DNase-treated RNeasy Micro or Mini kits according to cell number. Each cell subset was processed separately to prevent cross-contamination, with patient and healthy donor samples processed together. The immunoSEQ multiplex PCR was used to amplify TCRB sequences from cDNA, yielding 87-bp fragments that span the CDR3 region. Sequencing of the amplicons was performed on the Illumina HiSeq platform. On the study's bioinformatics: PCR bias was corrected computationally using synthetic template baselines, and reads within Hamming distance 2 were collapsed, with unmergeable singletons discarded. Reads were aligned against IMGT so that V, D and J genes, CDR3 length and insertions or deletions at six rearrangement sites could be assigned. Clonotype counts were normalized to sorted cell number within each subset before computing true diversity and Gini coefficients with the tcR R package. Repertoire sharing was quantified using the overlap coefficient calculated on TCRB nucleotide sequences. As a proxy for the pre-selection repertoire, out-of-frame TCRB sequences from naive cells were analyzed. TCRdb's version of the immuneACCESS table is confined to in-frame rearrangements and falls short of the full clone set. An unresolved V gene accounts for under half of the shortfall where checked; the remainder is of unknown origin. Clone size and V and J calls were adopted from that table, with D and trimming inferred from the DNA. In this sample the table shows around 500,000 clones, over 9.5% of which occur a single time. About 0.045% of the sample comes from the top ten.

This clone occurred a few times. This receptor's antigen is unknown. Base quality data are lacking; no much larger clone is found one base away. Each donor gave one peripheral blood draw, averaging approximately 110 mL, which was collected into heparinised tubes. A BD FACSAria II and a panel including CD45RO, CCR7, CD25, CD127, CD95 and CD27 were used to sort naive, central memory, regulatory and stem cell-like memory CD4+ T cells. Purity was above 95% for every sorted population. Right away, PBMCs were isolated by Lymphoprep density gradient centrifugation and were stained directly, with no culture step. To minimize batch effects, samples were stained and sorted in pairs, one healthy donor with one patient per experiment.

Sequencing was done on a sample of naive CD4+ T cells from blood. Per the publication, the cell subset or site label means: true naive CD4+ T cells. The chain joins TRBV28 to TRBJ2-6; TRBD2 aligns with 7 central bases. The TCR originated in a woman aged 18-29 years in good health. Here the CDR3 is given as CASTTPGGGAGANVLTF. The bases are TGTGCCAGCACCACCCCGGGGGGAGGGGCTGGGGCCAACGTCCTGACTTTC.